Presented here are 28 T cell receptor beta chains from one specimen sequenced in a study of regulatory T cells in long-lasting Graves disease. Time point reported: newly diagnosed GD, antithyroid drugs for less than 3 months. TCR sequences were obtained from RNA taken from PBMCs. Building the TCR beta libraries relied on iRepertoire HTBI primers, and CDR3 regions underwent Arm-PCR. Each CDR3 protein is one row after TCRdb ran MiXCR on the multiplex PCR reads. The data show 580,000 or so distinct CDR3 sequences, 16% seen once. The same data also contributed to another study, on T cells in Graves' hyperthyroidism and ophthalmopathy.

This sample comprised peripheral blood mononuclear cells (PBMCs), obtained at new diagnosis, from a patient treated with antithyroid drugs. Every receptor here comes from a man younger than 35 with Graves disease.

This clonotype has a count of ten or more. The chain employs TRBV24-1 and TRBJ2-3; TRBD2 matches at 8 bases. CDR3 length: 14 residues. V shed 3 bases, J shed 6 bases, and the junction held 4 bases outside the gene matches. From germline, CDR1 is KGHDR and CDR2 SFDVKD. This CDR3 reads CATSDAGGRDTQYF. The DNA for the CDR3 is TGTGCCACCAGTGATGCTGGCGGGAGGGATACGCAGTATTTT.

This clonotype was seen ten or more times. The rearrangement uses TRBV27 and TRBJ1-2; D unclear. Trimming cost V 6 bases and J 6 bases, with 23 bases left between them. The CDR3 sequence is 16 residues long. The germline gives CDR1 MNHEY, CDR2 SMNVEV (reference sequence). Here the CDR3 DNA reads TGTGCCAGCAGAAGAGTAAAGACGGACCCATTCCATGGCTACACCTTC. Translating gives CASRRVKTDPFHGYTF.

This clonotype was seen a handful of times. The genes are TRBV3-1 and TRBJ2-1, with TRBD2 matching over 9 bases. The CDR3 runs to 16 residues. Germline trimming cut 1 base from V and 9 bases from J; bases unmatched to any gene: 10. Germline V lookup: CDR1 LGHDT, CDR2 YNNKEL (reference sequence). Written as DNA, the CDR3 is TGTGCCAGCAGCCAAGTGGACGGGACTAGCCCCCCTGAGCAGTTCTTC. It codes for CASSQVDGTSPPEQFF.

Of note for this clonotype: Just one base apart from a much larger clone, this may be a read error. A read error is likely, as this CDR3 ends without the conserved phenylalanine or tryptophan. The J gene is TRBJ2-1, the V gene TRBV11-2; D perhaps matches TRBD2 (6 bases). CDR3 length: 14 amino acids. The germline gives CDR1 SGHAT, CDR2 FQNNGV. CDR3 nucleotides: TGTGCCAGCAGCTCCGAACTAGCCTACACTGAGCAGTTCTCC. This sequence encodes CASSSELAYTEQFS.

This clonotype showed up many times. The V and J genes are TRBV3-1 and TRBJ2-4; 7 nucleotides agree with TRBD1. The CDR3 consists of 15 residues. In germline, CDR1 is LGHDT, CDR2 YNNKEL (reference sequence). Losses at the gene ends were 4 bases for V and 16 bases for J; bases not matched to a gene: 19. This CDR3 is CASSPRDSPLTGHYF. CDR3 DNA: TGTGCCAGCAGCCCCAGGGACAGCCCGCTTACAGGGCACTACTTC.

In this sample, this clonotype turned up a few times. The chain carries TRBV7-6 and TRBJ2-5; D tentatively reads TRBD1 or TRBD2 (5 bases each). Trimming cost V 10 bases and J 1 base, with 19 bases left between them. The germline V gene has CDR1 SGHVS and CDR2 FNYEAQ. The CDR3 has 15 amino acids. The CDR3 DNA reads TGTGCCACCCGTCGGGGCCCCCCGTTCCAAGAGACCCAGTACTTC. Encoded protein: CATRRGPPFQETQYF.

The chain recombines TRBV9 with TRBJ2-7, with TRBD2 matching over 9 bases. The CDR3 runs to 16 residues. Germline assignment: CDR1 SGDLS and CDR2 YYNGEE. Unmatched junction bases numbered 11, after V lost 4 bases and J lost 3 bases. The CDR3 nucleotides read TGTGCCAGCAGCATCGAGACTAGCGGCGGGAACTACGAGCAGTACTTC. This gives the protein CASSIETSGGNYEQYF.

The chain is built from TRBV20-1 and TRBJ1-5, with D perhaps TRBD1 (6 bases). Germline CDR1 is DFQATT and CDR2 is SNEGSKA (reference sequence). This CDR3 has 15 amino acids. Trimming left V 6 bases short and J 7 bases short, with 22 bases between. The CDR3 DNA reads as TGCAGTGCAGCCCCCGGCAGGGGATTACGACAGCCCCAGCATTTT. Translating it yields CSAAPGRGLRQPQHF.

The chain couples TRBV15 to TRBJ2-2; D is possibly TRBD2 (5 bases). The CDR3 is 14 residues long. CDR1 is LNHNV and CDR2 is YYDKDF in the germline V gene (reference sequence). The germline V and J ends were trimmed by 9 bases and 6 bases, with 17 bases remaining between them. CDR3 nucleotides: TGTGCCACTCAAAAAACCCGGGAATCCGGGGAGCTGTTTTTT. It codes for CATQKTRESGELFF. Supplemented by reference TRBV15 and TRBJ2-2, the full variable domain reads DAMVIQNPRYQVTQFGKPVTLSCSQTLNHNVMYWYQQKSSQAPKLLFHYYDKDFNNEADTPDNFQSRRPNTSFCFLDIRSPGLGDTAMYLCATQKTRESGELFFGEGSRLTVL.

This clonotype was recorded a few times. The chain links TRBV4-1 to TRBJ2-1, with 10 bases matching TRBD2. From germline, CDR1 is MGHRA and CDR2 YSYEKL. The trim removed 0 bases at V and 4 bases at J, leaving 3 bases unmatched. This CDR3 is 16 amino acids long. Here the CDR3 DNA reads TGCGCCAGCAGCCAAGATACAGCGGGAGGGTACAATGAGCAGTTCTTC. It translates to CASSQDTAGGYNEQFF.

V is TRBV7-8 and J is TRBJ2-5; D gene ambiguous. This CDR3 is 15 amino acids long. Germline V gives CDR1 SGHVS, CDR2 FQNEAQ. Trimming left V 10 bases short and J 1 base short, with 19 bases between. CDR3 sequence (DNA): TGTGCCACCTCAGGCGAAAACAGCGTCCAAGAGACCCAGTACTTC. It encodes CATSGENSVQETQYF.

This clonotype was counted once. This chain connects TRBV10-3 to TRBJ1-6, with 9 bases that match TRBD1. The germline CDR1 and CDR2 sequences are ENHRY and SYGVKD. The CDR3 is 15 residues long. The V gene end was trimmed by 4 bases and the J gene end by 8 bases; junction bases not matched to a gene: 6. This CDR3 reads CAISVGDRVYSPLHF. CDR3 bases: TGTGCCATCAGTGTCGGGGACAGGGTTTATTCACCCCTCCACTTT.

This chain links TRBV5-1 with TRBJ1-6; tentative D call: TRBD1 (5 bases). The CDR3 extends over 13 amino acids. Germline V lookup: CDR1 SGHRS, CDR2 YFSETQ. V lost 7 bases to trimming and J lost 7 bases, with 12 bases between them. CDR3 residues: CASGGDGNSPLHF. The CDR3 DNA reads TGCGCCAGCGGAGGGGACGGAAATTCACCCCTCCACTTT.

The chain couples TRBV27 to TRBJ1-5; 8 bases match TRBD1. The CDR3 contains 16 residues. Germline V gives CDR1 MNHEY, CDR2 SMNVEV (reference sequence). V shed 8 bases and J 5 bases; nucleotides not matched to a gene: 14. Here the CDR3 DNA reads TGTGCCAGCCGACCTTGGGGCAGGGGGCAGGATCAGCCCCAGCATTTT. This encodes CASRPWGRGQDQPQHF.

This clonotype was counted a few times. The chain couples TRBV7-3 to TRBJ2-1; 9 bases are a match to TRBD2. The length of the CDR3 is 16 residues. J gave up 5 bases and V 5 bases, and 10 bases lay outside the gene matches. Germline values: CDR1 SGHTA, CDR2 FQGTGA. This CDR3 reads CASSRRPGLADNEQFF. In DNA form, the CDR3 reads TGTGCCAGCAGCCGACGCCCGGGACTAGCAGACAATGAGCAGTTCTTC.

This clonotype was seen a handful of times. V usage is TRBV20-1 and J usage is TRBJ2-2, with 11 positions matching TRBD2. V gave up 0 bases and J gave up 2 bases; unmatched junction bases: 8. CDR1 and CDR2 (germline): DFQATT, SNEGSKA (reference sequence). This CDR3 is 18 amino acids long. The CDR3 coding sequence is TGCAGTGCTAGAGATTGGAATAGCGGGAGGGCTAACACCGGGGAGCTGTTTTTT. Its translation: CSARDWNSGRANTGELFF.

The table lists this clonotype with many counts. The V and J genes are TRBV2 and TRBJ2-1; D is perhaps TRBD1 (5 bases). CDR3 length: 14 residues. Per the germline V gene, CDR1 is SNHLY and CDR2 is FYNNEI. Between the trimmed V and J ends, which lost 3 bases and 2 bases, there was a span of 8 bases. DNA for the CDR3: TGTGCCAGCAGTGACGAACAGGCCTACAATGAGCAGTTCTTC. As protein: CASSDEQAYNEQFF.

This clonotype was detected ten times or more. The chain couples TRBV30 to TRBJ2-1; unclear D gene. CDR3 length equals 12 residues. Germline V gives CDR1 GTSNPN, CDR2 SVGIG (reference sequence). With 1 base removed from V and 10 bases from J, the gap between germline ends came to 11 bases. In nucleotides, the CDR3 is TGTGCCTGGAGTGAGACACTCACCGAGCAGTTCTTC. This translates into CAWSETLTEQFF.

This clonotype came up a few times. The gene calls are TRBV6-1 and TRBJ1-1, with a tentative D call TRBD1 (6 bases). Germline V gene sequence: CDR1 MNHNS, CDR2 SASEGT. CDR3 size: 14 residues. The V and J ends lost 6 bases and 0 bases respectively, with 11 bases between them. This CDR3 is CASRGGFMNTEAFF. The CDR3 bases are TGTGCCAGCAGAGGGGGTTTCATGAACACTGAAGCTTTCTTT.

The chain recombines TRBV6-1 with TRBJ2-5, with 7 bases fitting TRBD2. Germline CDR1 is MNHNS and CDR2 is SASEGT. V trimming: 7 bases; J trimming: 4 bases; junction bases outside the gene matches: 12. The CDR3 has 15 residues. CDR3 sequence reads: CASTRAPGLLETQYF. CDR3 coding DNA: TGTGCCAGCACCAGAGCACCGGGACTACTAGAGACCCAGTACTTC.

This clonotype has ten or more counts. The J gene is TRBJ2-7, the V gene TRBV7-9; 11 nucleotides line up with TRBD1. The V gene's germline CDR1 is SEHNR and CDR2 FQNEAQ (reference sequence). This CDR3 contains 18 residues. With 5 bases clipped from V and 0 bases from J, the junction kept 12 bases outside the gene matches. Written as DNA, the CDR3 is TGTGCCAGCAGCCCTCGGACAGGGGGCAGCGAAAGCTCCTACGAGCAGTACTTC. Protein: CASSPRTGGSESSYEQYF.

This clonotype has ten or more counts. This chain uses TRBV5-8 with TRBJ2-5; D perhaps matches TRBD1 (6 bases). CDR1 and CDR2 (germline): SGHTS, YDEGEE. V was clipped by 6 bases and J by 1 base, with 13 bases between them. CDR3 length: 14 amino acids. CDR3 protein: CASTDRITQETQYF. Written as DNA, the CDR3 is TGTGCCAGCACCGACAGGATAACCCAAGAGACCCAGTACTTC.

This clonotype showed up many times. This chain connects TRBV9 to TRBJ1-2; possible D gene TRBD1, 6 bases. With 4 bases removed from V and 11 bases from J, the gap between germline ends came to 15 bases. The CDR3 loop spans 12 amino acids. The germline CDR1 and CDR2 sequences are SGDLS and YYNGEE. The CDR3 bases are TGTGCCAGCAGCCCAATAGCGAGGGGGTACACCTTC. As protein: CASSPIARGYTF.

This clonotype turned up a few times. The chain carries TRBV2 and TRBJ1-5; tentative D call: TRBD1 (6 bases). The germline CDR1 and CDR2 sequences are SNHLY and FYNNEI. Trimming removed 3 bases from V and 5 bases from J, with 14 bases in between. This CDR3 is built from 15 residues. CDR3 nucleotides: TGTGCCAGCAGTGAGTCCCGAGGGGGTCATCAGCCCCAGCATTTT. Encoded protein: CASSESRGGHQPQHF. Looking up the rest from reference TRBV2 and TRBJ1-5 gives the full variable domain: EPEVTQTPSHQVTQMGQEVILRCVPISNHLYFYWYRQILGQKVEFLVSFYNNEISEKSEIFDDQFSVERPDGSNFTLKIRSTKLEDSAMYFCASSESRGGHQPQHFGDGTRLSIL.

There are a few counts of this clonotype. The chain recombines TRBV4-1 with TRBJ1-2, with 9 bases matching TRBD1. There are 14 residues in the CDR3. CDR1 MGHRA and CDR2 YSYEKL come from the germline V gene. V shed 4 bases and J 4 bases; nucleotides not matched to a gene: 4. Here the CDR3 reads CASSRPGQGYGYTF. The CDR3 DNA sequence: TGCGCCAGCAGCCGCCCGGGACAGGGCTATGGCTACACCTTC.

There are a few counts of this clonotype. The chain couples TRBV9 to TRBJ1-2; tentative D call: TRBD1 (5 bases). Germline assignment: CDR1 SGDLS and CDR2 YYNGEE. The CDR3 loop spans 14 amino acids. Trimming took off 3 bases at V and 8 bases at J, with 17 bases between the two ends. The CDR3 sequence is CASSASLAGRGYTF. CDR3 nucleotides: TGTGCCAGCAGCGCGTCCCTCGCAGGGAGGGGCTACACCTTC. The entire variable domain, with the rest obtained from reference TRBV9 and TRBJ1-2, is as follows: DSGVTQTPKHLITATGQRVTLRCSPRSGDLSVYWYQQSLDQGLQFLIQYYNGEERAKGNILERFSAQQFPDLHSELNLSSLELGDSALYFCASSASLAGRGYTFGSGTRLTVV.

This clonotype appeared many times. J is TRBJ1-1 and V is TRBV12-3 or TRBV12-4, with D unresolved. CDR3 length: 13 amino acids. V was clipped by 4 bases and J by 1 base, with 7 bases between them. The CDR3 DNA reads as TGTGCCAGCAGTTGGAGCAGGAACACTGAAGCTTTCTTT. It codes for CASSWSRNTEAFF.

V gene TRBV18 combines with J gene TRBJ1-6; 9 positions agree with TRBD1. The CDR3 extends over 15 amino acids. Unmatched junction bases numbered 5, after V lost 2 bases and J lost 9 bases. Germline V lookup: CDR1 KGHSH, CDR2 LQKENI. This CDR3 reads CASSPSGQGPSPLHF. CDR3 bases: TGTGCCAGCTCACCAAGCGGACAGGGGCCTTCACCCCTCCACTTT. The variable domain in full, with the rest retrieved from reference TRBV18 and TRBJ1-6, is NAGVMQNPRHLVRRRGQEARLRCSPMKGHSHVYWYRQLPEEGLKFMVYLQKENIIDESGMPKERFSAEFPKEGPSILRIQQVVRGDSAAYFCASSPSGQGPSPLHFGNGTRLTVT.